This TCR beta chain was documented in a study of OX40 agonist ivuxolimab in advanced cancers. Sequencing was performed with immunoSEQ multiplex PCR; in TCRdb, only in-frame clones are kept and a portion is missing. The sample records fewer than 90,000 clones, roughly nine tenths being singletons. V lost 2 bases to trimming and J lost 5 bases; unmatched junction nucleotides: 6. CDR3 length: 14 residues. Germline V lookup: CDR1 SEHNR, CDR2 FQNEAQ (reference sequence). The chain has TRBV7-9 and TRBJ2-7; 7 positions match TRBD1. The sequence was collected from an adult with an advanced solid tumor such as melanoma, head and neck, liver or kidney cancer. Sequences were derived from CD4+ or CD8+ T cells sorted from blood, sampled in a trial of the OX40 agonist ivuxolimab. DNA of the CDR3: TGTGCCAGCAGCTTACTAGGGGGCCAGGACGAGCAGTACTTC. Its translation is CASSLLGGQDEQYF. The variable domain in full, completed from reference TRBV7-9 and TRBJ2-7, reads DTGVSQNPRHKITKRGQNVTFRCDPISEHNRLYWYRQTLGQGPEFLTYFQNEAQLEKSRLLSDRFSAERPKGSFSTLEIQRTEQGDSAMYLCASSLLGGQDEQYFGPGTRLTVT.